Presented here are 15 T cell receptor beta chains from one specimen sequenced in a study of Tregs in tolerant kidney transplant recipients. These receptors have no known antigen. Sequencing was performed with immunoSEQ multiplex PCR; in TCRdb, only in-frame clones are kept and a portion is missing. This table holds some 20,000 clones, about three fifths found once. Material: Tregs from blood cultured with allogeneic cells. Receptor source: a human donor in good health.

Only a few counts were recorded for this clone. The chain couples TRBV7-9 to TRBJ1-4; 9 nucleotides line up with TRBD1. Per the germline V gene, CDR1 is SEHNR and CDR2 is FQNEAQ (reference sequence). The CDR3 sequence is 17 residues long. V lost 2 bases to trimming and J lost 4 bases; unmatched junction nucleotides: 8. Here the CDR3 DNA reads TGTGCCAGCAGCTTAATTTATGGGACAGGGTATAATGAAAAACTGTTTTTT. This sequence encodes CASSLIYGTGYNEKLFF.

This chain links TRBV14 with TRBJ2-7, with 7 bases matching TRBD1. CDR1 and CDR2 from the germline V gene are SGHDN and FVKESK. J was trimmed by 1 base and V by 5 bases; bases with no gene match: 8. This CDR3 is built from 15 residues. CDR3 coding DNA: TGTGCCAGCAGCATCCTCGGGACAGCATCCTACGAGCAGTACTTC. This gives the protein CASSILGTASYEQYF.

This clone came up a few times. The rearrangement uses TRBV5-4 and TRBJ1-4; D might be TRBD1 (5 bases). V was shortened by 1 base and J by 5 bases, with 9 bases between the two germline ends. Germline V CDR1 and CDR2: SGHNT, YYREEE (reference sequence). This CDR3 has 14 amino acids. Here the CDR3 reads CASSLRQPNEKLFF. CDR3 in DNA: TGTGCCAGCAGCTTGCGACAGCCGAATGAAAAACTGTTTTTT.

The chain combines TRBV29-1 with TRBJ2-3; tentative D call: TRBD1 (5 bases). The germline V gene has CDR1 SQVTM and CDR2 ANQGSEA. Trimming shortened V by 6 bases and J by 5 bases, and 15 bases separated the two germline ends. The CDR3 is 13 residues long. The CDR3 DNA reads TGCAGCGTGCCCACGAGAAGGGGAGATACGCAGTATTTT. Encoded protein: CSVPTRRGDTQYF.

V gene TRBV4-2 combines with J gene TRBJ1-2, with 9 nucleotides matching TRBD1. The V gene end was trimmed by 5 bases and the J gene end by 3 bases; junction bases not matched to a gene: 13. The CDR3 contains 17 residues. Germline CDR1 LGHNA, CDR2 YNFKEQ. The CDR3 region is CASSSQGAFLFDYGYTF. DNA for the CDR3: TGTGCCAGCAGCTCACAGGGGGCATTCTTATTCGACTATGGCTACACCTTC.

The J gene is TRBJ1-3, the V gene TRBV11-2; D is undetermined. The CDR3 loop spans 12 amino acids. Trimming took 3 bases from V and 5 from J, leaving 5 bases between them. Germline values: CDR1 SGHAT, CDR2 FQNNGV. The CDR3 DNA reads TGTGCCAGCAGCTTCTCCCGAAACACCATATATTTT. It is translated as CASSFSRNTIYF.

This clone appeared a single time. V usage is TRBV6-1 and J usage is TRBJ1-5, with D uncertain. Trimming shortened V by 4 bases and J by 0 bases, and 13 bases separated the two germline ends. The CDR3 is made up of 16 amino acids. Germline loops: CDR1 MNHNS, CDR2 SASEGT. CDR3 sequence reads: CASSVRPGVSNQPQHF. For the CDR3, the DNA is TGTGCCAGCAGTGTTCGGCCTGGGGTTAGCAATCAGCCCCAGCATTTT.

The J gene is TRBJ2-1, the V gene TRBV18; 10 bases map to TRBD1. The germline V gene has CDR1 KGHSH and CDR2 LQKENI. Unmatched junction bases numbered 6, after V lost 4 bases and J lost 6 bases. CDR3 size: 15 residues. The CDR3 reads CASSRGTGDRNEQFF. The CDR3 bases are TGTGCCAGCTCACGTGGGACAGGGGATCGCAATGAGCAGTTCTTC.

This clone was seen a handful of times. V usage is TRBV23-1 and J usage is TRBJ2-5; D might be TRBD2 (6 bases). TRBV23-1 is an ORF, with its function uncertain. Trimming stripped 8 bases from V and 3 bases from J, with 16 bases between. This CDR3 has 14 amino acids. CDR3 nucleotide sequence: TGCGCCAGCCGCCCTTGGAGGGTGGAAGAGACCCAGTACTTC. Amino acids: CASRPWRVEETQYF.

This clone was recorded a few times. The rearrangement joins TRBV12-5 to TRBJ2-3; 9 nucleotides align to TRBD2. The germline V gene encodes CDR1 LGHNT and CDR2 FRNRAP. V lost 7 bases and J lost 4; bases outside the gene matches: 9. The CDR3 runs to 15 residues. CDR3: CASAPSGVVADTQYF. CDR3 nucleotide sequence: TGTGCTAGTGCCCCTAGCGGGGTTGTCGCAGATACGCAGTATTTT.

This chain links TRBV5-1 with TRBJ1-1; 8 bases fit TRBD1. This CDR3 has 17 amino acids. Germline V CDR1 and CDR2: SGHRS, YFSETQ. The trim removed 0 bases at V and 2 bases at J, leaving 9 bases unmatched. CDR3 in DNA: TGCGCCAGCAGCTTGGTCTTTCGGACAGGGCTTAACACTGAAGCTTTCTTT. This translates into CASSLVFRTGLNTEAFF.

The chain is built from TRBV9 and TRBJ2-2; D remains unclear. Trimming removed 0 bases at V and 2 bases at J, with 11 bases between. Per germline, CDR1 SGDLS and CDR2 YYNGEE. The CDR3 covers 16 residues. Here the CDR3 reads CASSVAPDGNTGELFF. Here the CDR3 DNA reads TGTGCCAGCAGCGTAGCTCCCGACGGAAACACCGGGGAGCTGTTTTTT.

J is TRBJ1-4 and V is TRBV5-6, with a tentative D call TRBD1 (5 bases). V was shortened by 3 bases and J by 7 bases, with 13 bases between the two germline ends. Looked up from germline, CDR1 is SGHDT and CDR2 is YYEEEE. The CDR3 has 14 amino acids. The CDR3 nucleotides are TGTGCCAGCAGCTCCGGGGGAGCGGGTGAAAAACTGTTTTTT. It yields the protein CASSSGGAGEKLFF. Based on the CDR3 plus reference TRBV5-6 and TRBJ1-4, the full variable domain is DAGVTQSPTHLIKTRGQQVTLRCSPKSGHDTVSWYQQALGQGPQFIFQYYEEEERQRGNFPDRFSGHQFPNYSSELNVNALLLGDSALYLCASSSGGAGEKLFFGSGTQLSVL.

The gene calls are TRBV19 and TRBJ1-5, with 11 bases lining up with TRBD1. The CDR3 loop spans 16 amino acids. CDR1 and CDR2 from the germline V gene are LNHDA and SQIVND (reference sequence). J lost 4 bases, V lost 6 bases, and 8 bases had no gene match. The CDR3 DNA is TGTGCCAGTAGGGCAGGGACAGGGGGTATGAATCAGCCCCAGCATTTT. Its protein product is CASRAGTGGMNQPQHF.

The chain combines TRBV6-5 with TRBJ1-3, with no clear D. V was cut by 2 bases and J by 0 bases, with 8 bases left in between. Germline loops: CDR1 MNHEY, CDR2 SVGAGI. CDR3 length: 15 amino acids. CDR3 DNA: TGTGCCAGCAGTTACGCCTTTTCCTCTGGAAACACCATATATTTT. Protein product: CASSYAFSSGNTIYF.